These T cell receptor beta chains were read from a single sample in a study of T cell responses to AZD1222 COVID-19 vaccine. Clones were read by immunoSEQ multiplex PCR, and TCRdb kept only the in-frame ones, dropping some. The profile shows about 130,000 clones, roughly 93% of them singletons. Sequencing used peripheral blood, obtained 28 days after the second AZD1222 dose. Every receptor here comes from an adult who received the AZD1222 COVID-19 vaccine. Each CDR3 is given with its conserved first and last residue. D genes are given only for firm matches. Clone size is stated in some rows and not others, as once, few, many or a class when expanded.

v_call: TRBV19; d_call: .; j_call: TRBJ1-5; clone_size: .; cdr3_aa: CASSPGTTQPQHF; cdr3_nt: TGTGCCAGTAGCCCCGGGACCACTCAGCCCCAGCATTTT
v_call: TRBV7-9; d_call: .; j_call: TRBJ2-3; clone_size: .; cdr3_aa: CASSRTLDTQYF; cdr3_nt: TGTGCCAGCAGCAGGACGCTAGATACGCAGTATTTT
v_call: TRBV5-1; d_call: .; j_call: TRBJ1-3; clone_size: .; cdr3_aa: CASSPDPFSGNTIYF; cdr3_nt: TGCGCCAGCAGCCCAGATCCCTTCTCTGGAAACACCATATATTTT
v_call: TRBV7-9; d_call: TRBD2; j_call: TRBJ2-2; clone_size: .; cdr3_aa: CASSLVGLAVGELFF; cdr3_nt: TGTGCCAGCAGCTTAGTGGGACTAGCGGTGGGGGAGCTGTTTTTT
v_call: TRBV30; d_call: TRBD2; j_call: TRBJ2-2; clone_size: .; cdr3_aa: CAWMRLAGGRTGELFF; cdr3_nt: TGTGCCTGGATGCGGCTCGCGGGAGGACGAACCGGGGAGCTGTTTTTT
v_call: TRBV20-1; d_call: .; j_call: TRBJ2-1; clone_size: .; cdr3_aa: CSASRDSYNEQFF; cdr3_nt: TGCAGTGCTAGTCGGGACTCCTACAATGAGCAGTTCTTC
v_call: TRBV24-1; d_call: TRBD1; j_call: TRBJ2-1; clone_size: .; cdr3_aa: CATSDSQGSEFNEQFF; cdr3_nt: TGTGCCACCAGTGACTCACAGGGGTCGGAGTTCAATGAGCAGTTCTTC
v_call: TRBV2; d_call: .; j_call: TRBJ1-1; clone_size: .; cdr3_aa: CASTSQLWVNTEAFF; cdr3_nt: TGTGCCAGCACCTCCCAGCTGTGGGTGAACACTGAAGCTTTCTTT
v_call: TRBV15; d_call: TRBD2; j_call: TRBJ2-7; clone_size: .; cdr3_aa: CATSRGGLVREQYF; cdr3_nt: TGTGCCACCAGCAGAGGCGGACTAGTTCGCGAGCAGTACTTC
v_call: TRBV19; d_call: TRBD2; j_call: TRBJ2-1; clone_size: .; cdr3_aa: CASSERGPYSGSYNEQFF; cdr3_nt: TGTGCCAGTAGTGAGCGGGGACCTTACTCGGGCTCCTACAATGAGCAGTTCTTC
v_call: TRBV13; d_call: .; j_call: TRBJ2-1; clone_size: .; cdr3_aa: CASSRRTDEQFF; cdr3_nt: TGTGCCAGCAGCCGCCGGACGGATGAGCAGTTCTTC
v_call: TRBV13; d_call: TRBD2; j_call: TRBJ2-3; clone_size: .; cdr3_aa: CASSSRSRRSGKSTDTQYF; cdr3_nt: TGTGCCAGCAGCTCCCGTAGTCGACGTAGCGGGAAAAGTACAGATACGCAGTATTTT
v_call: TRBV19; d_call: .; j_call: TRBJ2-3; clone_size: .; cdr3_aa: CASRGFTDTQYF; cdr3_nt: TGTGCCAGTAGGGGATTCACAGATACGCAGTATTTT
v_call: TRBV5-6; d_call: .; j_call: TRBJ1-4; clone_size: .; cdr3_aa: CASSLVLVRGLREKLFF; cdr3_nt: TGTGCCAGCAGCTTGGTCCTAGTCAGGGGATTGAGAGAAAAACTGTTTTTT
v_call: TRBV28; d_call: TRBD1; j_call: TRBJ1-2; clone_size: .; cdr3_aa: CASNPGGQNGYTF; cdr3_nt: TGTGCCAGCAACCCGGGGGGACAGAATGGCTACACCTTC
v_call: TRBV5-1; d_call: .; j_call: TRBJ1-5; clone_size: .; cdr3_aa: CASSLSGANQPQHF; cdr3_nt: TGCGCCAGCAGCTTGTCAGGAGCGAATCAGCCCCAGCATTTT
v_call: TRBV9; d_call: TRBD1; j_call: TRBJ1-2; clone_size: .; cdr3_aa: CASSVGERQGYGYTF; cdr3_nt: TGTGCCAGCAGCGTAGGGGAAAGACAGGGGTATGGCTACACCTTC
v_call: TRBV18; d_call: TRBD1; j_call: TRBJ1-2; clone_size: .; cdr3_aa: CASSAGQGVGYTF; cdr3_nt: TGTGCCAGCTCAGCGGGACAGGGTGTCGGCTACACCTTC
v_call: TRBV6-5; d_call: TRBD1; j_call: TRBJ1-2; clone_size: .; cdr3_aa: CASSYSRQGRGGYTF; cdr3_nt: TGTGCCAGCAGTTACTCCCGACAGGGTCGGGGCGGCTACACCTTC
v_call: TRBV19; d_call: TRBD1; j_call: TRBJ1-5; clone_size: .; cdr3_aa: CASSITGGGQPQHF; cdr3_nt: TGTGCCAGTAGTATAACAGGGGGCGGTCAGCCCCAGCATTTT
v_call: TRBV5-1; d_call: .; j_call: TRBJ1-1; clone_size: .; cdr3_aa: CASRVTGNTEAFF; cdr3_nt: TGCGCCAGCAGGGTGACAGGGAACACTGAAGCTTTCTTT
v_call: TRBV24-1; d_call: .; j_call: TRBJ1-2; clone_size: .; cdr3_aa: CATSSIDGYTF; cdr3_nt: TGTGCCACCAGTTCAATCGATGGCTACACCTTC
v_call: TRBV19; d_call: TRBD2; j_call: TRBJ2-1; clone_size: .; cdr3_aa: CASSPGTSGSYNEQFF; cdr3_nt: TGTGCCAGTAGTCCAGGGACTAGCGGGAGCTACAATGAGCAGTTCTTC
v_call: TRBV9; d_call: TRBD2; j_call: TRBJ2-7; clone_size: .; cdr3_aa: CASSVGASGFNEQYF; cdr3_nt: TGTGCCAGCAGCGTAGGGGCTAGCGGGTTCAACGAGCAGTACTTC
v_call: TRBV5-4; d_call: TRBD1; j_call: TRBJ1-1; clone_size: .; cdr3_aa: CASSSPTDRVLTEAFF; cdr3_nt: TGTGCCAGCAGCTCACCGACCGACAGGGTGCTCACTGAAGCTTTCTTT
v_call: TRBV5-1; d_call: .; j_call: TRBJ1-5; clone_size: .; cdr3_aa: CASSLGGPSNQPQHF; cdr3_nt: TGCGCCAGCAGCTTGGGAGGCCCTAGCAATCAGCCCCAGCATTTT
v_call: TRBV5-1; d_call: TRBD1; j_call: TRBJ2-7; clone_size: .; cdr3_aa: CASSLGQGEYF; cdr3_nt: TGCGCCAGCAGCTTGGGACAGGGGGAATACTTC
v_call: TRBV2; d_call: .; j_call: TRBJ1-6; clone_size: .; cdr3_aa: CASSEGSVRMSSPLHF; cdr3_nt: TGTGCCAGCAGTGAAGGGAGCGTTCGTATGAGTTCACCCCTCCACTTT
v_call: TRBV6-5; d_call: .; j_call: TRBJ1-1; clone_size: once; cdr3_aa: CASSIRGANTEAFF; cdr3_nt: TGTGCCAGCAGCATTAGGGGAGCAAACACTGAAGCTTTCTTT
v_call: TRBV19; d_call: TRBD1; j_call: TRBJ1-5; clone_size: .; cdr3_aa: CASSPRDRGQPQHF; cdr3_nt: TGTGCCAGTAGCCCCCGGGACAGGGGCCAGCCCCAGCATTTT
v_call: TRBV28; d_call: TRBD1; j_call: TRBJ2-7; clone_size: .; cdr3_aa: CASRESGTVAYEQYF; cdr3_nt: TGTGCCAGCAGAGAATCCGGGACAGTCGCCTACGAGCAGTACTTC
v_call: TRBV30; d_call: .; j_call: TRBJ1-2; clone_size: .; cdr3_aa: CAWSAYIYGYTF; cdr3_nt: TGTGCCTGGAGTGCATATATATATGGCTACACCTTC
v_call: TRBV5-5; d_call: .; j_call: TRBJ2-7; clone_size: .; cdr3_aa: CASSLGRVSYEQYF; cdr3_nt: TGTGCCAGCAGCTTGGGTCGGGTCTCCTACGAGCAGTACTTC
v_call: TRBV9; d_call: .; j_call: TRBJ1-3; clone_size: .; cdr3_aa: CASSVKGSSGNTIYF; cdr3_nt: TGTGCCAGCAGCGTGAAGGGGTCGTCTGGAAACACCATATATTTT
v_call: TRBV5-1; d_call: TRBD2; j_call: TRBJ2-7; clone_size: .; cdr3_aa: CASSLPGLEFGEQYF; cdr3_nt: TGCGCCAGCAGCCTCCCGGGACTAGAGTTCGGCGAGCAGTACTTC